These 3 T cell receptor beta chains share one sample of origin, sequenced in a study of a mutant IDH1 vaccine in newly diagnosed glioma. These receptors have no known antigen. Regarding time point: week 23, last vaccination. Topical imiquimod was applied with each vaccine dose, which held 300 ug of mutant IDH1 20-mer peptide. The repertoire was sequenced with immunoSEQ multiplex PCR; TCRdb's copy has only in-frame clones and lacks some. The table lists about 30,000 clones, about 85% of them singletons. The starting material was PBMCs, obtained from a glioma patient whose treatment included an IDH1 peptide vaccine. The receptor set was obtained from a woman aged 18-30 years with glioma.

This chain links TRBV2 with TRBJ2-3; D possibly matches TRBD1 or TRBD2 (5 bases each). The CDR3 runs 16 residues. V was clipped by 2 bases and J by 0 bases, with 12 bases between them. CDR1 is SNHLY, CDR2 FYNNEI, per germline. CDR3 amino acids: CASSEWFGGSTDTQYF. As DNA, the CDR3 is TGTGCCAGCAGTGAATGGTTTGGGGGTAGCACAGATACGCAGTATTTT.

The V call is TRBV14, the J call TRBJ2-1, with 9 bases that match TRBD1. The CDR3 runs 16 residues. The V gene's germline CDR1 is SGHDN and CDR2 FVKESK. Trimming at V came to 4 bases and at J to 5 bases, leaving 9 bases not matched to a gene. The CDR3 here is CASSRPRQGGHNEQFF. Here the CDR3 DNA reads TGTGCCAGCAGCCGTCCAAGACAGGGGGGACACAATGAGCAGTTCTTC.

The rearrangement joins TRBV4-2 to TRBJ2-3; no firm D call. Germline V gene sequence: CDR1 LGHNA, CDR2 YNFKEQ. This CDR3 spans 15 amino acids. V was clipped by 1 base and J by 5 bases, with 13 bases between them. The CDR3 region is CASSQGMLPGDTQYF. The CDR3 DNA reads TGTGCCAGCAGCCAAGGTATGCTACCGGGAGATACGCAGTATTTT.